Each of the 3 T cell receptor beta chains below was sequenced from the same sample in a study of blood T cell repertoires in COVID-19. Here immunoSEQ multiplex PCR was the method, and the copy in TCRdb shows in-frame clones only, minus some. The repertoire holds 75,000 to 100,000 clones, with around 87% as singletons. The sample comprised peripheral blood. Receptors were obtained from a human donor with acute or convalescent COVID-19. The donor label of this sample is uncertain.

The chain links TRBV6-5 to TRBJ2-3; D might be TRBD1 (6 bases). This CDR3 spans 11 amino acids. Germline CDR1 is MNHEY and CDR2 is SVGAGI. V gave up 7 bases and J gave up 6 bases, with 8 bases separating them. The CDR3 protein is CASNRGDTQYF. CDR3 DNA: TGTGCCAGCAATAGGGGGGATACGCAGTATTTT.

The chain carries TRBV3-1 (or the pseudogene TRBV3-2) and TRBJ2-4, with D tentatively TRBD2 (5 bases). This CDR3 has 14 amino acids. V lost 3 bases, J lost 6 bases, and 12 bases lay in between. CDR1 is LGHDT and CDR2 is YNNKEL in the germline V gene (reference sequence). CDR3 coding DNA: TGTGCCAGCAGCCAGGGAGAGGGTGGAAACATTCAGTACTTC. Its protein is CASSQGEGGNIQYF.

The chain is built from TRBV6-5 and TRBJ2-7; 8 bases are a match to TRBD1. Losses at the gene ends were 2 bases for V and 4 bases for J; bases not matched to a gene: 4. Germline V gives CDR1 MNHEY, CDR2 SVGAGI. The CDR3 runs 14 residues. In DNA form, the CDR3 reads TGTGCCAGCAGTTACAGGACAGGGTCGTACGAGCAGTACTTC. This codes for CASSYRTGSYEQYF.